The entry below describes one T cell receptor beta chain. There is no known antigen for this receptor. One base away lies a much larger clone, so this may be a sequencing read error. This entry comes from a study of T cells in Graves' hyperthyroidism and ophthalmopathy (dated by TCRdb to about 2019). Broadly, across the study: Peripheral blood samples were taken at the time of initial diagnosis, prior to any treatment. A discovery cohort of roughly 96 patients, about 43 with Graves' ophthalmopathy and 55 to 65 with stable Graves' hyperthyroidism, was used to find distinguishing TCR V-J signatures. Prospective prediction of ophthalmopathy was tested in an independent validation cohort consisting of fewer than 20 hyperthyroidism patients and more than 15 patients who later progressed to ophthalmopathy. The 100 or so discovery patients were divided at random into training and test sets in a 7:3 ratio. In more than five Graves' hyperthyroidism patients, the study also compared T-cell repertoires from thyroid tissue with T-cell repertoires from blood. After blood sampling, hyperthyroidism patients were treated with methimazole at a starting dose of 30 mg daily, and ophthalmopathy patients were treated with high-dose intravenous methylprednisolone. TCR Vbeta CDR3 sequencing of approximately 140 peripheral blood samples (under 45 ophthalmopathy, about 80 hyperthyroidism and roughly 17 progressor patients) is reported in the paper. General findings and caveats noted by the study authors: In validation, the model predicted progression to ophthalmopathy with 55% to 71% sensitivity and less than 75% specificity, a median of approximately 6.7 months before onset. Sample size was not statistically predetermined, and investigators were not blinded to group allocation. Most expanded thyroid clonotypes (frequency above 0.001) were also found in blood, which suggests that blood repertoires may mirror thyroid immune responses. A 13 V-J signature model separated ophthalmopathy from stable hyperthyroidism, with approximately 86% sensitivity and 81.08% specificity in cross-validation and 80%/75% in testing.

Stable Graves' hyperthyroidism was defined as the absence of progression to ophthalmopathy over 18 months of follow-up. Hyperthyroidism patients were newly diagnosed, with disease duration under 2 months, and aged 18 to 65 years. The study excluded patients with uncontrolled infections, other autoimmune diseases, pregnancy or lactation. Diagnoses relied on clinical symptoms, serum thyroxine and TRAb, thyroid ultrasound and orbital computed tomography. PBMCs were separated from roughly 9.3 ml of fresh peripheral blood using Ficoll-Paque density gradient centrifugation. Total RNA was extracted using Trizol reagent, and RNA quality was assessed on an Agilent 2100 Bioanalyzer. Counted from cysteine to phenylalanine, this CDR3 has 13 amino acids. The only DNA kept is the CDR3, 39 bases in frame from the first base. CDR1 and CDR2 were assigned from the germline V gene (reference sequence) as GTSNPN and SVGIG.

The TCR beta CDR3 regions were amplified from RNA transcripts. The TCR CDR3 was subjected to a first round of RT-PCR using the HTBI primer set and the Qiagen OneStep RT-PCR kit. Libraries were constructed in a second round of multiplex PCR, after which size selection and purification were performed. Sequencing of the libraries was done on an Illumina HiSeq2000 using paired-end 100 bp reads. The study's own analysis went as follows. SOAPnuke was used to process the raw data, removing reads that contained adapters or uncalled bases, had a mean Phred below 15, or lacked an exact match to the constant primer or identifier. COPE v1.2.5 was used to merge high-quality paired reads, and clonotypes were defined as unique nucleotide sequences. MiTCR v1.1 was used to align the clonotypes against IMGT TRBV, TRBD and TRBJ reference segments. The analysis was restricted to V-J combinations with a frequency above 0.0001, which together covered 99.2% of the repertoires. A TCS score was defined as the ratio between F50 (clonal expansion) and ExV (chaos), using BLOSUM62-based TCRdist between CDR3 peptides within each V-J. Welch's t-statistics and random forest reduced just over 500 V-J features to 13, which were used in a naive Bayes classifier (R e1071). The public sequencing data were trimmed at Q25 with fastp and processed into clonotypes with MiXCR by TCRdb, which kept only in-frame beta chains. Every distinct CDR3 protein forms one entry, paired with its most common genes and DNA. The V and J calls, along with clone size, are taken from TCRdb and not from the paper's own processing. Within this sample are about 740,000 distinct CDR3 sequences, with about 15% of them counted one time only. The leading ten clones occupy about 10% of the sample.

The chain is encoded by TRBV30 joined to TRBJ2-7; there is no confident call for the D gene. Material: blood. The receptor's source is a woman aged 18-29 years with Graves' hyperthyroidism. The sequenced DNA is TGTGCCCGGAGTCCGGAACCTAGGGAAAAGCAGTACTTC. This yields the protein CARSPEPREKQYF.